The TCR beta chain under discussion was sequenced for a study of human T cells and chemical hapten exposure. There are a few counts of this clonotype. This CDR3 has 16 residues. Trimming removed 1 base from V and 0 bases from J, with 9 bases in between. Germline assignment: CDR1 MGHRA and CDR2 YSYEKL. MiXCR was run by TCRdb on the RACE reads, yielding one entry per CDR3 protein. The data hold approximately 400,000 distinct CDR3 sequences, with 4.5% to 5.5% observed a single time. Time point noted: pre-sensitization, week 0. Treatment here: therapeutic diphenylcyclopropenone sensitization with weekly scalp DPC.

Sequenced here: whole blood, sampled in connection with sensitization to the hapten diphenylcyclopropenone (DPC). This sequence was found in a woman aged 45-65 years with alopecia areata. Some clones in this sample may be carry-over from other donors' samples. The chain has TRBV4-1 and TRBJ2-2; D gene ambiguous. The CDR3 is CASSQVAAANTGELFF. DNA for the CDR3: TGCGCCAGCAGCCAAGTCGCCGCTGCGAACACCGGGGAGCTGTTTTTT.